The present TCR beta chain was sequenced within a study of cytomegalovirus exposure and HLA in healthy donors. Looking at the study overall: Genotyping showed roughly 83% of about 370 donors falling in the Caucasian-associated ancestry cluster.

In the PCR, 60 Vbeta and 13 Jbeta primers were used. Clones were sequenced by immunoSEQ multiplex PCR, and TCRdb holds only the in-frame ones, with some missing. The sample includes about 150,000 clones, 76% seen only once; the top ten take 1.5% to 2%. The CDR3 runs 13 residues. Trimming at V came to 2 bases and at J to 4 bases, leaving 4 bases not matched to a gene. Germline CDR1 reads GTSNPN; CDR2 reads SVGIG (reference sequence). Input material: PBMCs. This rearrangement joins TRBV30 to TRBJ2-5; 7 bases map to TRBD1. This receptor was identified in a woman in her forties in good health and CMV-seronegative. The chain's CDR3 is CAWSKGAIETQYF. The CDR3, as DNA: TGTGCCTGGAGTAAGGGGGCGATAGAGACCCAGTACTTC.